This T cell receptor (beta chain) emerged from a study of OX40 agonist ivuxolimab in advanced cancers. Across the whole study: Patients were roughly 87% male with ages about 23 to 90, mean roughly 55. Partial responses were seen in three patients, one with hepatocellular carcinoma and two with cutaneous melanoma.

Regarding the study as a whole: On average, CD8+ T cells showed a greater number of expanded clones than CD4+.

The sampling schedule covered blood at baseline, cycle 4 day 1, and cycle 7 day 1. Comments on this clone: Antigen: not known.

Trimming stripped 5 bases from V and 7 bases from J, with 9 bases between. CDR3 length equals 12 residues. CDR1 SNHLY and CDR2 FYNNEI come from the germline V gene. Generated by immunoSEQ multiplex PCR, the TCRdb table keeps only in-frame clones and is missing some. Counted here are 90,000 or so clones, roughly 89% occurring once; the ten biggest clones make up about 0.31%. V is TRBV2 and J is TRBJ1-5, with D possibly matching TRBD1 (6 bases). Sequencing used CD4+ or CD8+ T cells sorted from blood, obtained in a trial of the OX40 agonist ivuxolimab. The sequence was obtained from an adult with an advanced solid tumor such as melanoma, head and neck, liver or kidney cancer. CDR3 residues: CASSHRAQPQHF. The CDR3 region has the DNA TGTGCCAGCAGTCACAGGGCGCAGCCCCAGCATTTT.